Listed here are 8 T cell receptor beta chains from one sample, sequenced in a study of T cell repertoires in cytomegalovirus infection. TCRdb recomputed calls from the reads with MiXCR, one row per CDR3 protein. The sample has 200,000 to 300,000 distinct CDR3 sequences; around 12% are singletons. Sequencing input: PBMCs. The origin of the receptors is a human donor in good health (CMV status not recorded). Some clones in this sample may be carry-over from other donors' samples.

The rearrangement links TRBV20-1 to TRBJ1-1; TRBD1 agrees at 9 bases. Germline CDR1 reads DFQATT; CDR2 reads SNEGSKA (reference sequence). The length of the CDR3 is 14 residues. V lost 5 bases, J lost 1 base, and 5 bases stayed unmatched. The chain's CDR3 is CSAGTGLTNTEAFF. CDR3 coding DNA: TGCAGTGCTGGGACAGGGTTGACGAACACTGAAGCTTTCTTT.

CDR3 in DNA: TGCGCCAGCAGCCGGACTAGCGGGCCGGAGGTTCTCTACAATGAGCAGTTCTTC. This sequence encodes CASSRTSGPEVLYNEQFF. The chain recombines TRBV4-3 with TRBJ2-1, with TRBD2 identical over 11 bases. Germline-derived CDR1 and CDR2 are LGHNA and YSLEER. The CDR3 runs 18 residues. V lost 4 bases to trimming and J lost 3 bases; unmatched junction nucleotides: 11.

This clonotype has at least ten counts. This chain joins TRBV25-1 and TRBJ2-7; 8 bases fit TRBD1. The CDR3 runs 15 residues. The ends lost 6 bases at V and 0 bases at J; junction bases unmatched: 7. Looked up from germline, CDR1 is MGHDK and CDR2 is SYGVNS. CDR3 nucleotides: TGTGCCAGCAGACCACGACAGGGGAGCTCCTACGAGCAGTACTTC. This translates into CASRPRQGSSYEQYF.

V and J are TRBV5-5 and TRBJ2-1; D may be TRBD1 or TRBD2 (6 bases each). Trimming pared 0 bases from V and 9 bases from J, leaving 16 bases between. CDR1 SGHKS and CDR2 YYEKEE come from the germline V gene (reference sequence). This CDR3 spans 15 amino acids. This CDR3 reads CASSLELGGWGEQFF. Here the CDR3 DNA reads TGTGCCAGCAGCTTGGAACTAGGGGGGTGGGGTGAGCAGTTCTTC.

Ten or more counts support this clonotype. CDR3 protein: CASSMRRQLNTEAFF. The CDR3 DNA sequence: TGTGCCAGTAGTATGCGACGCCAACTGAACACTGAAGCTTTCTTT. This chain connects TRBV19 to TRBJ1-1, with D hard to call. V was trimmed by 3 bases and J by 0 bases, leaving 11 bases between them. The CDR3 is 15 residues long. Germline V CDR1 and CDR2: LNHDA, SQIVND (reference sequence).

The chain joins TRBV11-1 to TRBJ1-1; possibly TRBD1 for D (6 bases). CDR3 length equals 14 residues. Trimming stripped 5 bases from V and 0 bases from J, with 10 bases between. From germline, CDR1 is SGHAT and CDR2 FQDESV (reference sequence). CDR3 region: CASSRGQLNTEAFF. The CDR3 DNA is TGTGCCAGCAGCCGCGGACAGCTGAACACTGAAGCTTTCTTT.

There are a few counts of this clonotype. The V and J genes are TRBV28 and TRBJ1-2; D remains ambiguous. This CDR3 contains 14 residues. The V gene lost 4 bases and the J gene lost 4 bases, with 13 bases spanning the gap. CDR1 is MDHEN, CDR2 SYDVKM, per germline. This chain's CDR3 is CASSSQIRIYGYTF. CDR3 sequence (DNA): TGTGCCAGCAGTTCCCAAATCAGGATCTATGGCTACACCTTC.

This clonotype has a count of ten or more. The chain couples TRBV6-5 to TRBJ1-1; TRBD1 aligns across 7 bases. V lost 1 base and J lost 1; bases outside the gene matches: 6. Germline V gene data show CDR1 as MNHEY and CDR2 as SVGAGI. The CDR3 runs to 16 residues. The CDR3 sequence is CASSYFTGVTNTEAFF. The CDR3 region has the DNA TGTGCCAGCAGTTACTTCACAGGGGTAACGAACACTGAAGCTTTCTTT.